One and the same sample provided the 28 T cell receptor beta chains below, sequenced in a study of blood T cells in healthy people across ages. Through a sample-barcoded 5' primer and a J-beta primer mix, a second PCR was run for about 6 to 11 cycles. TCRdb ran MiXCR on the 5' RACE reads and lists one entry per CDR3 protein. The table has roughly 650,000 distinct CDR3 sequences, roughly 30% seen once. Specimen: blood. These TCRs come from a woman of 80 years or more in good health.

This clonotype was seen a few times. The chain recombines TRBV6-2 or TRBV6-3 with TRBJ2-5, with D possibly called TRBD1 or TRBD2 (6 bases each). CDR1 is MNHEY and CDR2 is SVGEGT in the germline V gene. The CDR3 runs to 17 residues. V lost 6 bases and J lost 5, with 25 bases in between. The DNA for the CDR3 is TGTGCCAGCAGCCTCCTCAGGGTAGCGGACCAGGGGGAGACCCAGTACTTC. This codes for CASSLLRVADQGETQYF.

This clonotype turned up a few times. Given a much more abundant clone one base away, this may be a read error. The chain carries TRBV12-5 and TRBJ2-5; possible D gene TRBD2, 5 bases. Trimming cost V 1 base and J 11 bases, with 11 bases left between them. The CDR3 runs to 12 residues. Per germline, CDR1 LGHNT and CDR2 FRNRAP. CDR3 sequence (DNA): TGTGCTAGTGGTTTGGGGGAGTATGAGCAGTACTTC. Residues: CASGLGEYEQYF.

As to this clonotype: A much larger clone lies a single base off, so this may be a read error. The rearrangement uses TRBV7-9 and TRBJ2-5; D not resolved. CDR1 SEHNR and CDR2 FQNEAQ come from the germline V gene (reference sequence). The CDR3 totals 14 residues. V was cut by 5 bases and J by 11 bases, with 21 bases left in between. For the CDR3, the DNA is TGTGCCAGCAGCCCCGTGGCAGCTTACAATGAGCAGTACTTC. Its translation is CASSPVAAYNEQYF. Complete variable domain (other parts from reference TRBV7-9 and TRBJ2-5): DTGVSQNPRHKITKRGQNVTFRCDPISEHNRLYWYRQTLGQGPEFLTYFQNEAQLEKSRLLSDRFSAERPKGSFSTLEIQRTEQGDSAMYLCASSPVAAYNEQYFGPGTRLLVL.

The J gene is TRBJ1-2, the V gene TRBV12-3 or TRBV12-4, with D maybe TRBD1 (5 bases). The CDR3 has 14 residues. The ends were cut back, 5 bases at V and 5 bases at J, with 15 bases in the middle. CDR3 DNA sequence: TGTGCCAGCAGTGGGCAGGGAGAATGGTATGGCTACACCTTC. It yields the protein CASSGQGEWYGYTF.

This clonotype came up a few times. A much more abundant neighbour one base away suggests this may be a read error. The rearrangement joins TRBV7-2 to TRBJ1-4, with D hard to call. Germline-derived CDR1 and CDR2 are SGHTA and FQGNSA. CDR3 size: 14 residues. The CDR3 DNA follows: TGTGCCAGCAGCTACCGTGCAACTAATGAAAAACGGTTTTTT. It is translated as CASSYRATNEKRFF. Based on the CDR3 plus reference TRBV7-2 and TRBJ1-4, the full variable domain is GAGVSQSPSNKVTEKGKDVELRCDPISGHTALYWYRQSLGQGLEFLIYFQGNSAPDKSGLPSDRFSAERTGGSVSTLTIQRTQQEDSAVYLCASSYRATNEKRFFGSGTQLSVL.

This sequence joins TRBV28 and TRBJ2-2; possible D gene TRBD2, 5 bases. The CDR3 is 15 amino acids. The V gene lost 5 bases and the J gene lost 7 bases, with 17 bases spanning the gap. In germline, CDR1 is MDHEN, CDR2 SYDVKM. CDR3 DNA sequence: TGTGCCAGCAGTCCTCGGACTGTCACCAGCGGGGAGCTGTTTTTT. It encodes CASSPRTVTSGELFF.

This clonotype has a count of ten or more. This sequence joins TRBV20-1 and TRBJ1-2; 9 nucleotides align to TRBD1. The CDR3 is 14 amino acids. Per germline, CDR1 DFQATT and CDR2 SNEGSKA (reference sequence). V was clipped by 6 bases and J by 8 bases; unmatched bases: 13. CDR3 amino acids: CSAPHGGTGNGYTF. The CDR3 coding sequence is TGCAGTGCCCCCCATGGGGGGACAGGGAACGGCTACACCTTC.

There are a few counts of this clonotype. The rearrangement links TRBV2 to TRBJ1-2; D is ambiguous. CDR1 and CDR2 from the germline V gene are SNHLY and FYNNEI. Trimming pared 8 bases from V and 5 bases from J, leaving 9 bases between. CDR3 size: 11 residues. The CDR3 DNA reads as TGTGCCAGCGTTGAACGGTATGGCTACACCTTC. Its translation: CASVERYGYTF.

This sequence joins TRBV15 and TRBJ2-4; no definite D call. The J call is uncertain, as TRBJ2-7 better fits the DNA end. Germline CDR1 LNHNV, CDR2 YYDKDF (reference sequence). The CDR3 is 14 residues long. The CDR3 loop reads CATSRGPTYYEQYF. CDR3 bases: TGTGCCACCAGCAGAGGACCCACTTACTACGAGCAGTACTTC.

This clonotype has ten or more counts. A much larger clone lies a single base off, so this may be a read error. The chain carries TRBV20-1 and TRBJ1-4; D unclear. This CDR3 has 12 residues. Germline V gene lookup returns CDR1 DFQATT and CDR2 SNEGSKA (reference sequence). The CDR3 region is CSARDQTEKRFF. The DNA for the CDR3 is TGCAGTGCTAGAGATCAGACGGAAAAACGGTTTTTT.

In its sample, this clonotype was seen many times. V gene TRBV5-1 combines with J gene TRBJ2-3; 14 bases map to TRBD2. Losses at the gene ends were 3 bases for V and 4 bases for J; bases not matched to a gene: 7. Germline CDR1 and CDR2: SGHRS and YFSETQ. The length of the CDR3 is 17 residues. The CDR3 sequence is CASSSWTSGGRADTQYF. CDR3 nucleotides: TGCGCCAGCAGCTCCTGGACTAGCGGGGGGAGGGCAGATACGCAGTATTTT.

This clonotype was seen repeatedly, ten times or more. The gene calls are TRBV6-6 and TRBJ1-1; 8 nucleotides match TRBD1. Germline CDR1 reads MNHNY; CDR2 reads SVGAGI (reference sequence). After removal of 5 bases from V and 4 bases from J, the junction contained 6 bases not matched to a gene. This CDR3 contains 14 residues. For the CDR3, the DNA is TGTGCCAGCAGTAAGACAGGGGCGAGCACTGAAGCTTTCTTT. Encoded protein: CASSKTGASTEAFF.

Points on this clonotype: A clone one base away is much larger, so this may be a read error. V and J are TRBV6-2 or TRBV6-3 and TRBJ2-7; the D gene is possibly TRBD1 (6 bases). Germline CDR1 MNHEY, CDR2 SVGEGT. V was pared by 7 bases and J by 7 bases, with 23 bases between. The CDR3 totals 15 residues. CDR3 in amino acids: CASTLIFGRGREQYF. The CDR3 region has the DNA TGTGCCAGCACCCTAATCTTTGGCAGGGGAAGAGAGCAGTACTTC.

This clonotype showed up many times. J is TRBJ1-6 and V is TRBV7-2; the D is unclear. The CDR3 length is 14 residues. Trimming cost V 1 base and J 9 bases, with 10 bases left between them. Germline CDR1 is SGHTA and CDR2 is FQGNSA. The CDR3 nucleotides are TGTGCCAGCAGCTTAGTCCCTGGGTCTTCACCCCTCCACTTT. The encoded protein is CASSLVPGSSPLHF.

This sequence joins TRBV6-2 or TRBV6-3 and TRBJ1-5; D is undetermined. CDR3 size: 15 residues. CDR1 MNHEY and CDR2 SVGEGT come from the germline V gene. With 5 bases removed from V and 4 bases from J, the gap between germline ends came to 15 bases. CDR3 loop: CASSTAAWANQPQHF. The DNA of the CDR3 is TGTGCCAGCAGTACCGCGGCATGGGCGAATCAGCCCCAGCATTTT.

This clonotype was counted many times. This sequence joins TRBV12-3 or TRBV12-4 and TRBJ2-7; weak D call: TRBD2 (6 bases). The CDR3 sequence is 17 residues long. The V end was cut by 6 bases, the J end by 5 bases, with 26 bases between. CDR3 residues: CASSLTFAGPGRHEQYF. In nucleotides, the CDR3 is TGTGCCAGCAGCCTTACGTTCGCGGGGCCGGGGAGACACGAGCAGTACTTC.

This clonotype was seen ten or more times. The CDR3 bases are TGTGCCTGGAGCCGGGGGTACACTGAAGCTTTCTTT. Translating it yields CAWSRGYTEAFF. V usage is TRBV30 and J usage is TRBJ1-1, with a weak D call TRBD1 (5 bases). Germline CDR1 GTSNPN, CDR2 SVGIG (reference sequence). This CDR3 region has 12 residues. The V gene lost 3 bases and the J gene lost 3 bases, with 8 bases spanning the gap.

For this clonotype: A much larger clone differs by one base, so this may be a read error. The gene calls are TRBV7-9 and TRBJ1-1, with D perhaps TRBD1 (5 bases). This CDR3 has 14 amino acids. Germline V lookup: CDR1 SEHNR, CDR2 FQNEAQ (reference sequence). V was trimmed by 1 base and J by 3 bases, leaving 9 bases between them. The CDR3 nucleotides are TGTGCCAGCAGCTTAGTACGGGACTACACTGAAGCTTTCTTT. This translates into CASSLVRDYTEAFF.

This clonotype was counted at least ten times. The chain recombines TRBV4-3 with TRBJ1-2, with 8 bases identical to TRBD1. The CDR3 spans 14 residues. V gave up 3 bases and J gave up 7 bases; unmatched junction bases: 7. CDR1 and CDR2 from the germline V gene are LGHNA and YSLEER. The CDR3 coding sequence is TGCGCCAGCAGCCACTCGGGACAGGCTCCTGGCTACACCTTC. Translating gives CASSHSGQAPGYTF.

The V gene is TRBV20-1, the J gene TRBJ1-6; no firm D call. Trimming took 0 bases from V and 0 from J, leaving 18 bases between them. Germline-derived CDR1 and CDR2 are DFQATT and SNEGSKA (reference sequence). The CDR3 loop spans 19 amino acids. CDR3 amino acids: CSAREDGNFSSSYNSPLHF. The CDR3 coding sequence is TGCAGTGCTAGAGAAGACGGGAACTTCTCAAGCTCCTATAATTCACCCCTCCACTTT.

This clonotype was seen just once. A read error may produce the germline difference seen at one junction end. The V call is TRBV20-1, the J call TRBJ1-1; unclear D gene. CDR1 DFQATT and CDR2 SNEGSKA come from the germline V gene (reference sequence). The CDR3 runs 12 residues. The CDR3 DNA is TGCAGTCCTAGGCGAGGGCCTACTGAAGCTTTCTTT. Translating gives CSPRRGPTEAFF.

V usage is TRBV7-9 and J usage is TRBJ2-4; possibly TRBD2 for D (6 bases). The V end was cut by 5 bases, the J end by 13 bases, with 15 bases between. This CDR3 has 12 amino acids. Germline CDR1 SEHNR, CDR2 FQNEAQ (reference sequence). The chain's CDR3 is CASSLLGREQYF. The CDR3, as DNA: TGTGCCAGCAGCCTACTGGGACGGGAGCAGTACTTC. Filled out from reference TRBV7-9 and TRBJ2-4, the complete variable domain reads DTGVSQNPRHKITKRGQNVTFRCDPISEHNRLYWYRQTLGQGPEFLTYFQNEAQLEKSRLLSDRFSAERPKGSFSTLEIQRTEQGDSAMYLCASSLLGREQYFGAGTRLSVL.

This clonotype was counted ten times or more. The genes are TRBV6-5 and TRBJ1-2; possible D gene TRBD1, 6 bases. Germline CDR1 MNHEY, CDR2 SVGAGI. V was clipped by 8 bases and J by 1 base, with 11 bases between them. The CDR3 spans 13 residues. CDR3 bases: TGTGCCAGCGCGGGACACAGTAACTATGGCTACACCTTC. Translating it yields CASAGHSNYGYTF.

This clonotype was recorded at least ten times. The rearrangement joins TRBV29-1 to TRBJ2-3; unclear D gene. There are 14 residues in the CDR3. The V and J ends lost 4 bases and 0 bases respectively, with 11 bases between them. From germline, CDR1 is SQVTM and CDR2 ANQGSEA. CDR3 protein: CSVASRASTDTQYF. The CDR3 nucleotides read TGCAGCGTTGCGTCTCGGGCGAGCACAGATACGCAGTATTTT.

This clonotype was counted once. One end of the junction is discordant with germline, which a read error may explain. The chain employs TRBV6-2 or TRBV6-3 and TRBJ2-6; weak D call: TRBD1 (5 bases). The CDR3 sequence is 16 residues long. Germline values: CDR1 MNHEY, CDR2 SVGEGT. The CDR3 region is CASSYGIGTGANVRTF. The CDR3, as DNA: TGTGCCAGCAGTTATGGGATCGGAACTGGGGCCAACGTCCGGACTTTC.

Only a few counts were recorded for this clonotype. This may come from a read error, since a much larger clone is one base off. V and J are TRBV10-3 and TRBJ1-5; TRBD1 matches 7 bases. J was trimmed by 4 bases and V by 5 bases; bases with no gene match: 2. This CDR3 comprises 13 residues. The germline V gene has CDR1 ENHRY and CDR2 SYGVKD. The CDR3 loop reads CAISPDRNQPQHF. DNA of the CDR3: TGTGCCATCAGTCCGGACAGGAATCAGCCCCAGCATTTT.

Regarding this clonotype: A much larger clonotype is one base distant, so this may be a read error. The chain is built from TRBV15 and TRBJ2-5; 7 positions match TRBD1. The J call is in doubt because the DNA end fits TRBJ2-1 better. The CDR3 is 16 residues long. From germline, CDR1 is LNHNV and CDR2 YYDKDF (reference sequence). The CDR3 loop reads CATSRFRTGFQETQFF. The CDR3, as DNA: TGTGCCACCAGCAGATTCAGGACAGGATTCCAAGAGACCCAGTTCTTC.

This clonotype has at least ten counts. The rearrangement uses TRBV29-1 and TRBJ2-7; D unresolved. Germline V lookup: CDR1 SQVTM, CDR2 ANQGSEA. Trimming cost V 4 bases and J 2 bases, with 9 bases left between them. The CDR3 spans 12 residues. The CDR3 sequence is CSVVSATYEQYF. Here the CDR3 DNA reads TGCAGCGTTGTCTCAGCAACCTACGAGCAGTACTTC.